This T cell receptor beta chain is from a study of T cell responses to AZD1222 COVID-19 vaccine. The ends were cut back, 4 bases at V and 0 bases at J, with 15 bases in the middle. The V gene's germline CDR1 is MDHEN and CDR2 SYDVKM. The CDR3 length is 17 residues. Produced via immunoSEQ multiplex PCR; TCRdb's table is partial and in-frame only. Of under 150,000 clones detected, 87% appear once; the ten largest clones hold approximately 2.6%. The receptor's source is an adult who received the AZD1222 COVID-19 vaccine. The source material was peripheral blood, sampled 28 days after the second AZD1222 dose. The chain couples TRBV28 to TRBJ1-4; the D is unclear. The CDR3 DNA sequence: TGTGCCAGCAGTTCCCCCGACTCTAAAGCAACTAATGAAAAACTGTTTTTT. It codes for CASSSPDSKATNEKLFF.